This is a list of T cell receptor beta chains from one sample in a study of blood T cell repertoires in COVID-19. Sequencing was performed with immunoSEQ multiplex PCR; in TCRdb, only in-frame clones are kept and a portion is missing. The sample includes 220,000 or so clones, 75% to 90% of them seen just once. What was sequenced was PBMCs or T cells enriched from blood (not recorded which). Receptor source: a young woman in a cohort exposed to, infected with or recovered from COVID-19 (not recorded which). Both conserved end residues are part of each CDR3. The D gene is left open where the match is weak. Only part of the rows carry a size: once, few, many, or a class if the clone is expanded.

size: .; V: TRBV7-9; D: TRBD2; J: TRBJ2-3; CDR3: CASSLDSTSATDTQYF; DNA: TGTGCCAGCAGCTTAGACTCGACTAGCGCCACAGATACGCAGTATTTT
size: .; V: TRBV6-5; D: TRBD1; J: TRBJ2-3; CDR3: CASSYSRGGRDTQYF; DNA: TGTGCCAGCAGTTACTCACGAGGGGGCCGTGATACGCAGTATTTT
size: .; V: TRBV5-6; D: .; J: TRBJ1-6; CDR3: CASSLGLAGNSPLHF; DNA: TGTGCCAGCAGCTTGGGTTTGGCGGGTAATTCACCCCTCCACTTT
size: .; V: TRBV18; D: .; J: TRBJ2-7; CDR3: CASSPLESETYEQYF; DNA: TGTGCCAGCTCACCTCTGGAAAGCGAAACCTACGAGCAGTACTTC
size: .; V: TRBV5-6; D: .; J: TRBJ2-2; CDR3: CASNRWAKRTGELFF; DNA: TGTGCCAGCAACAGGTGGGCTAAACGGACCGGGGAGCTGTTTTTT
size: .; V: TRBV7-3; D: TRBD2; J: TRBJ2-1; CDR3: CASSLRLAENNEQFF; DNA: TGTGCCAGCAGCTTAAGACTAGCGGAGAACAATGAGCAGTTCTTC
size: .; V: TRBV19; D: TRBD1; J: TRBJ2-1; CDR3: CASIDRGLYNEQFF; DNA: TGTGCCAGTATCGACAGGGGCCTCTACAATGAGCAGTTCTTC
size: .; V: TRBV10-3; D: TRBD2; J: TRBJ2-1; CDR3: CAISESAGGTYNEQFF; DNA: TGTGCCATCAGTGAGTCTGCGGGGGGCACCTACAATGAGCAGTTCTTC
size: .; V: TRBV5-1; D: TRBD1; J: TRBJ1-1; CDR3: CASSLRTGANTEAFF; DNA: TGCGCCAGCAGCTTGCGGACAGGGGCGAACACTGAAGCTTTCTTT
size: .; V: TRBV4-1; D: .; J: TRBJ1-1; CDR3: CASSQLELLNTEAFF; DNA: TGCGCCAGCAGCCAATTAGAGCTTCTGAACACTGAAGCTTTCTTT
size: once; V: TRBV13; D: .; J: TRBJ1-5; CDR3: CASSWGLVAGQPQHF; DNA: TGTGCCAGCAGCTGGGGTTTGGTAGCGGGTCAGCCCCAGCATTTT
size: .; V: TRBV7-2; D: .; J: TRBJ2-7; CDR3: CASSLDPAYEQYF; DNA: TGTGCCAGCAGCTTAGATCCAGCCTACGAGCAGTACTTC
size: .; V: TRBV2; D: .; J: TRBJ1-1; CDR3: CASSIRTQGEAFF; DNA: TGTGCCAGCAGTATACGGACTCAGGGGGAAGCTTTCTTT
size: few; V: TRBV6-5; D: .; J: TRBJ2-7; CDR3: CASSYRSEGYEQYF; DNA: TGTGCCAGCAGTTACAGGTCCGAGGGCTACGAGCAGTACTTC
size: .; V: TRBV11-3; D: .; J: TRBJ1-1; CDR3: CASGLTGNTEAFF; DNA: TGTGCCAGCGGATTGACAGGGAACACTGAAGCTTTCTTT
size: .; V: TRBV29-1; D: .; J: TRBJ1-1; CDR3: CSVGIWGPNTEAFF; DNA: TGCAGCGTTGGGATTTGGGGGCCGAACACTGAAGCTTTCTTT
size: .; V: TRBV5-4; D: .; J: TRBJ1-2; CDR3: CASSPSGGRTNYGYTF; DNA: TGTGCCAGCAGTCCTTCGGGGGGAAGGACTAACTATGGCTACACCTTC
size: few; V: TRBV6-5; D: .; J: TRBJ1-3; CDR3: CASSLGTSGNTIYF; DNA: TGTGCCAGCAGCCTGGGGACATCCGGAAACACCATATATTTT
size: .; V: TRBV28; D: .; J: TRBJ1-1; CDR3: CASHGRAEAFF; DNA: TGTGCCAGCCACGGCAGGGCTGAAGCTTTCTTT
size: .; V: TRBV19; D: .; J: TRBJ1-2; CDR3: CASSNRDGGYTF; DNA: TGTGCCAGTAGTAACAGGGATGGTGGCTACACCTTC
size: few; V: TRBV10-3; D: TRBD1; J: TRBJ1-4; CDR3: CAISYGQGGEKLFF; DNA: TGTGCCATCAGCTACGGACAGGGCGGTGAAAAACTGTTTTTT
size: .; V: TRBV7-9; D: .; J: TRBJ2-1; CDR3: CASSPSEAGYNEQFF; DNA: TGTGCCAGCAGCCCCAGCGAGGCGGGATACAATGAGCAGTTCTTC
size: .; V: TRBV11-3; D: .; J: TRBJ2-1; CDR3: CASSLVGGNSYNEQFF; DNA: TGTGCCAGCAGCTTAGTCGGCGGGAATTCCTACAATGAGCAGTTCTTC